Sequencing of this TCR beta chain was carried out in a study of CD8+ T cells in alopecia areata. The CDR3 runs 16 residues. The V gene's germline CDR1 is SGHTA and CDR2 FQGNSA. V was clipped by 1 base and J by 1 base, with 13 bases between them. Isolated RNA was reverse transcribed into cDNA used as the sequencing template. Generated by immunoSEQ multiplex PCR, the TCRdb table keeps only in-frame clones and is missing some. Of about 200,000 clones in the sample, roughly three fifths were seen once. This clone was seen more than once but under ten times. Regarding treatment: oral pan-JAK inhibitor, 5-10 mg twice daily. Researchers took lesional scalp punch biopsies and peripheral blood from people who were alopecia areata patients. PBMC-derived CD4+ and CD8+ T cells were sorted.

This specimen was CD4+ T cells sorted from blood, taken at week 4, from a patient treated with tofacitinib. The clonotype was recovered from a human donor with alopecia areata. This sequence joins TRBV7-2 and TRBJ2-5; TRBD2 is a possible D gene (5 bases). The CDR3 spells CASSLVLSGSQETQYF. The CDR3 DNA is TGTGCCAGCAGCTTAGTCCTGAGTGGGAGCCAAGAGACCCAGTACTTC.